This T cell receptor beta chain emerged from a study of blood T cell repertoires in COVID-19. TCRdb's copy holds only in-frame clones and misses some; the assay was immunoSEQ multiplex PCR. The sample has approximately 380,000 clones, about 88% seen once. This CDR3 contains 16 residues. Germline CDR1 and CDR2: GTSNPN and SVGIG (reference sequence). Trimming removed 4 bases from V and 0 bases from J, with 16 bases in between. The genes are TRBV30 and TRBJ1-3, with TRBD1 as a possible D gene (5 bases). Material for sequencing was PBMCs or T cells enriched from blood (not recorded which). The clonotype comes from a woman younger than 30 who had recovered from COVID-19. The DNA for the CDR3 is TGTGCCTGGACGGTAAGGGGCCCGTACTCTGGAAACACCATATATTTT. It yields the protein CAWTVRGPYSGNTIYF.